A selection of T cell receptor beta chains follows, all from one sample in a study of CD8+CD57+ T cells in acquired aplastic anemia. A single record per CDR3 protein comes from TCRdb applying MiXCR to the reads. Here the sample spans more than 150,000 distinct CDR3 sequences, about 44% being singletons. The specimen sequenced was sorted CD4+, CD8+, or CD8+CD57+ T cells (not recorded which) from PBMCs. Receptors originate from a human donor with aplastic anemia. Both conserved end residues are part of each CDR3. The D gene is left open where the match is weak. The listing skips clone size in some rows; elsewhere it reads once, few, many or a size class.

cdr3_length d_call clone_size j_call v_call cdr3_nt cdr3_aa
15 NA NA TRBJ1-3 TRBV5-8 TGTGCCAGCAGCCGGAATACAGGTACTGGAAACACCATATATTTT CASSRNTGTGNTIYF
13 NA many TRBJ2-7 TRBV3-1 TGTGCCAGCAGCCAAGCGTCTACCTACGAGCAGTACTTC CASSQASTYEQYF
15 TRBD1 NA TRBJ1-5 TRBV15 TGTGCCACCAGTCTGGGACAGGGGCAATATCAGCCCCAGCATTTT CATSLGQGQYQPQHF
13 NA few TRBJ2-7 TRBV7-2 TGTGCCAGCAGCCACAGCCTCTCCTACGAGCAGTACTTC CASSHSLSYEQYF
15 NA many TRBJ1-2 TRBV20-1 TGCAGTGCCAGGGACGGCGCATCGATAACGGGCGGCTACACCTTC CSARDGASITGGYTF
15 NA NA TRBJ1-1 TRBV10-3 TGTGCCATCAGTGATATCGACTACCAGGACACTGAAGCTTTCTTT CAISDIDYQDTEAFF
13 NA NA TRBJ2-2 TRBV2 TGTGCCAGCAGTCCGACAGTGGGTAGGGAGCTGTTTTTT CASSPTVGRELFF
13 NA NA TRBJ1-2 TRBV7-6 TGTGCCAGCAGCTTAGGCGGGGATCGTGGCTACACCTTC CASSLGGDRGYTF
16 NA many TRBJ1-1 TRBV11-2 TGTGCCAGCAGCTTAGATCGGGCCGCAAGGTGGACTGAAGCTTTCTTT CASSLDRAARWTEAFF
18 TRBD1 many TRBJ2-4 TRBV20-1 TGCAGTGCTAACCGAAGACAGGGGGCTCCTAGCACGTCAGGCATTCAGTACTTC CSANRRQGAPSTSGIQYF
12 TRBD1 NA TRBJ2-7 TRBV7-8 TGTGCCAGCAGCTTGCGACAGGGCGAGCAGTACTTC CASSLRQGEQYF
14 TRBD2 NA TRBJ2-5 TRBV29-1 TGCAGCGTTGCTGGTCGAGGGGAGGGGGAGACCCAGTACTTC CSVAGRGEGETQYF
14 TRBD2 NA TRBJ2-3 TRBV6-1 TGTGCCAGCAGAACTAGCGGGGGACAAGATACGCAGTATTTT CASRTSGGQDTQYF
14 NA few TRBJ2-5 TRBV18 TGTGCCAGCTCACACAGGGTGGGTCAAGAGACCCAGTACTTC CASSHRVGQETQYF
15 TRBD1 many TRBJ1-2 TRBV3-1 TGTGCCAGCAGCCCCGGGGGAGGGGGCAGCTATGGCTACACCTTC CASSPGGGGSYGYTF
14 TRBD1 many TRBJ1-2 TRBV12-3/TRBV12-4 TGTGCCAGCAGTTCCTCGGACAGGCGTTATGGCTACACCTTC CASSSSDRRYGYTF
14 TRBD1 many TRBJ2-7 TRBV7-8 TGTGCCAGCAGCTTGGATAGGGGGCTCTACGAGCAGTACTTC CASSLDRGLYEQYF
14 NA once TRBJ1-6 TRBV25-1 TGTGCCAGCAGTGAAGGCCAGATTAATTCACCCCTCCACTTT CASSEGQINSPLHF
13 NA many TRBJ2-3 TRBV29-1 TGCAGCGCGAATCCTACAGGGACAGATACGCAGTATTTT CSANPTGTDTQYF
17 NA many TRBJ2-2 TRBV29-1 TGCAGCGTTGAAGACTGGGCCGGTGCAGGGGTGTCCGGGGAGCTGTTTTTT CSVEDWAGAGVSGELFF
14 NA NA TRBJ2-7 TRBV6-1 TGTGCCAGCAGTGTGTACAGGTCCACCTACGAGCAGTACTTC CASSVYRSTYEQYF
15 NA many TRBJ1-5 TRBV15 TGTGCCACCAGCCCCCGCCCGGGCAACAATCAGCCCCAGCATTTT CATSPRPGNNQPQHF
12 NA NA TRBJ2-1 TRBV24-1 TGTGCCACGTCAGGGGGGTCCGGTGAGCAGTTCTTC CATSGGSGEQFF
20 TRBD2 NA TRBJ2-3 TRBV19 TGTGCCAGTAGTACACTAGCGGGGGGGGCCAACTCCCTTATGTCAGATACGCAGTATTTT CASSTLAGGANSLMSDTQYF
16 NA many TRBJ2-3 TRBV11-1 TGTGCCAGCAGCTTAGGGGACCGAGGGGGCACAGATACGCAGTATTTT CASSLGDRGGTDTQYF
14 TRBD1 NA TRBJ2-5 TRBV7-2 TGTGCCAGCAGCGCAAGGGACAGTTGGGAGACCCAGTACTTC CASSARDSWETQYF
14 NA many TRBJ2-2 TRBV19 TGTGCCAGTAGTATAGACAGGAGGTCCGGGGAGCTGTTTTTT CASSIDRRSGELFF
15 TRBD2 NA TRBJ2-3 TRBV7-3 TGTGCCAGCAGCTTAAGGCGGGAGGACACAGATACGCAGTATTTT CASSLRREDTDTQYF
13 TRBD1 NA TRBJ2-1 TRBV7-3 TGTGCCAGCAGCTCGACAGGGTACAATGAGCAGTTCTTC CASSSTGYNEQFF
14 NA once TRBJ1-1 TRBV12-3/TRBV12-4 TGTGCCAGCAACTTCCGGCTGGGAAGCACTGAAGCTTTCTTT CASNFRLGSTEAFF
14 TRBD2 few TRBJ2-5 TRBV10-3 TGTGCCATCAGTGAGGATAGCGGGAGAGAGACCCAGTACTTC CAISEDSGRETQYF
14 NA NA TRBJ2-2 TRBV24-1 TGTGCCACCAGTAAACCGGGCCCTGAGAAGGAGCTGTTTTTT CATSKPGPEKELFF
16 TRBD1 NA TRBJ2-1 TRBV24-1 TGTGCCACCAGTGACTCGGACAGGACCACGTCAAATGAGCAGTTCTTC CATSDSDRTTSNEQFF
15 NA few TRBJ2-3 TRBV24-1 TGTGCCACCAGTGATTTGTCGGGGGGCGCAGATACGCAGTATTTT CATSDLSGGADTQYF
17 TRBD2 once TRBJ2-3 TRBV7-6 TGTGCCAGCAGCTTAGTCTCGACTAGCGGGAGTGCCGATACGCAGTATTTT CASSLVSTSGSADTQYF
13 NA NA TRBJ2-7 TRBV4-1 TGCGCCAGCAGCCAAGGATCAACCTACGAGCAGTACTTC CASSQGSTYEQYF
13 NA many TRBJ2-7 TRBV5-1 TGCGCCAGCAGCTACTGGACTGGGGACGAGCAGTACTTC CASSYWTGDEQYF
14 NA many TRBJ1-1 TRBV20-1 TGCAGTGCTCAAGACCCGGACAGGAACACTGAAGCTTTCTTT CSAQDPDRNTEAFF
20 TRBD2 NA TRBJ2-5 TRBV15 TGTGCCACCAGCAGAGATAAGGGCGGGCGGGGGATTACCCCTGGAGAGACCCAGTACTTC CATSRDKGGRGITPGETQYF
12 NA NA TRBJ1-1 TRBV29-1 TGCAGCTCTCGGGGATTGAACACTGAAGCTTTCTTT CSSRGLNTEAFF
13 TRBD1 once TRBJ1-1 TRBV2 TGTGCCAGCAGGGTGACAGGGGGCACTGAAGCTTTCTTT CASRVTGGTEAFF
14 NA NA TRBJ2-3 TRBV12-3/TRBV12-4 TGTGCCAGCAGTTGGCTCCTTACCACAGATACGCAGTATTTT CASSWLLTTDTQYF
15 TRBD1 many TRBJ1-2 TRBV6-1 TGTGCCAGCAGTGTCGGGACAGCCCTCTGGTACGGCTACACCTTC CASSVGTALWYGYTF
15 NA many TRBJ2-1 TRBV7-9 TGTGCCAGCAGCTTATTAGGTGGGTCCTACAATGAGCAGTTCTTC CASSLLGGSYNEQFF
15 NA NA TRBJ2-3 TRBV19 TGTGCCAGTAGTATTTGGCCGGAAAGCACAGATACGCAGTATTTT CASSIWPESTDTQYF